The source of this T cell receptor beta chain is a study of cytomegalovirus exposure and HLA in healthy donors. The study's findings and limits: As was reported, the classifier diagnosed cytomegalovirus status with high specificity and sensitivity. The authors considered a cluster of highly shared sequence variants likely to be a sequencing artifact. HLA alleles showed associations with roughly 17,000 TCR beta sequences in a later analysis, at a 0.05 false discovery rate.

As regards this clone: The antigen remains unidentified.

The primer mix had 60 Vbeta and 13 Jbeta primers. Measured with immunoSEQ multiplex PCR; TCRdb has only the in-frame clones, and not every one. The data hold about 110,000 clones, with 60% to 80% observed a single time. This CDR3 comprises 13 residues. Trimming removed 4 bases at V and 5 bases at J, with 11 bases between. Germline CDR1 and CDR2: MNHNY and SVGAGI (reference sequence). Input material: PBMCs. The chain employs TRBV6-6 and TRBJ1-1; D gene uncertain. The TCR sequence derives from a boy between 10 and 17 years old in good health and CMV-seronegative. CDR3 loop: CASSSGCGTEAFF. The CDR3 bases are TGTGCCAGCAGTTCCGGGTGTGGAACTGAAGCTTTCTTT.